This T cell receptor beta chain was found in a study of T cells in localized non-small cell lung cancer. Only one count was recorded for this clone. With V trimmed by 5 bases and J by 4 bases, 3 bases remained unmatched. The CDR3 is made up of 13 amino acids. The germline V gene has CDR1 SGHVS and CDR2 FNYEAQ. The data were produced by immunoSEQ multiplex PCR, yet TCRdb's version contains in-frame clones alone and is incomplete. The sample consists of some 22,000 clones, 85% to 90% of them appearing once. This chain joins TRBV7-6 and TRBJ1-1, with TRBD1 matching over 8 bases. Sequenced here: PBMCs, sampled before any cancer treatment. The sequence was obtained from a man aged 40 to 70 with stage II lung adenocarcinoma. In DNA form, the CDR3 reads TGTGCCAGCAGCCAACAGGGGGGCACTGAAGCTTTCTTT. Amino acids: CASSQQGGTEAFF.